The source of this TCR beta chain is a study of a mutant IDH1 vaccine in newly diagnosed glioma. Time point of the sample: week 5, during vaccination. Each dose of the vaccine consisted of 300 ug of mutant IDH1 20-mer peptide, with topical imiquimod. Data came from immunoSEQ multiplex PCR; TCRdb stores just in-frame clones and leaves some out. The sample holds 30,000 to 40,000 clones, around 60% seen once. Trimming cost V 0 bases and J 4 bases; bases outside gene matches: 9. CDR1 and CDR2 (germline): LNHNV, YYDKDF (reference sequence). The CDR3 is made up of 16 amino acids. About this clone itself: Its antigen is unidentified.

This TCR came from a woman aged 18-29 years with glioma. The sequencing here drew on PBMCs, taken from a glioma patient whose treatment included an IDH1 peptide vaccine. The V call is TRBV15, the J call TRBJ2-7, with 7 bases identical to TRBD1. The CDR3 here is CATSRDMAGGSYEQYF. CDR3 DNA: TGTGCCACCAGCAGAGATATGGCAGGGGGTTCTTACGAGCAGTACTTC.